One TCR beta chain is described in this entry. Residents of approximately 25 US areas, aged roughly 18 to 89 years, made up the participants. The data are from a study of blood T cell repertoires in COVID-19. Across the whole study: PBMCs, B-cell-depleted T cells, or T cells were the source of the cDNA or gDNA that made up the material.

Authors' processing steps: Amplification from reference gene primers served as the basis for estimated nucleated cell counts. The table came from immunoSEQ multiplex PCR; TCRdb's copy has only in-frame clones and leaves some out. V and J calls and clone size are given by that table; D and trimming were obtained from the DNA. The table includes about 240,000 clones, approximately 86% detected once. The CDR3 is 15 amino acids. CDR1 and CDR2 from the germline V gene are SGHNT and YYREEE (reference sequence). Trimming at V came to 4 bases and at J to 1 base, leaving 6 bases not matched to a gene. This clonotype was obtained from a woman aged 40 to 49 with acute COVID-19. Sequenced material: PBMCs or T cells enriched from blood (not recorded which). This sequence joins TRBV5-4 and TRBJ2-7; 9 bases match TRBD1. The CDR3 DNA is TGTGCCAGCAGCGATACCGGGACAGGGTCCTACGAGCAGTACTTC. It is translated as CASSDTGTGSYEQYF.